Described below is a single TCR beta chain sequence and its context. Its antigen is as yet unknown. CDR3 length: 15 amino acids. V dropped 0 bases and J dropped 7 bases, with 15 bases sitting between them. CDR1 SGHVS and CDR2 FQNEAQ come from the germline V gene. This specimen comes from a study of cytomegalovirus exposure and HLA in healthy donors. Regarding the study as a whole: TCR beta V segments were, for the most part, productive about 87% or about 30% of the time in an earlier analysis.

The PCR was carried out with 60 Vbeta primers and 13 Jbeta primers. The method was immunoSEQ multiplex PCR; TCRdb's version includes in-frame clones alone and lacks a portion of them. There are more than 150,000 clones in the sample; roughly four fifths occur only once, and roughly 2.1% lies in the top ten. The receptor comes from a woman aged 18-29 years in good health and CMV-seropositive. The specimen sequenced was PBMCs. The V and J genes are TRBV7-8 and TRBJ2-5; D possibly corresponds to TRBD1 (5 bases). CDR3 sequence reads: CASSLAYRGEWTQYF. The CDR3 region has the DNA TGTGCCAGCAGCTTAGCGTATAGGGGCGAATGGACCCAGTACTTC.